This T cell receptor beta chain was recorded in a study of cytomegalovirus exposure and HLA in healthy donors. Donors in the study were healthy people who gave bone marrow. CDR3 length: 16 amino acids. The germline V gene has CDR1 SGDLS and CDR2 YYNGEE. Unmatched junction bases numbered 11, after V lost 3 bases and J lost 3 bases. PCR involved 60 Vbeta and 13 Jbeta primers. The table came from immunoSEQ multiplex PCR; TCRdb's copy has only in-frame clones and leaves some out. The sample records more than 110,000 clones, 70% to 75% being singletons. Study-level results: Analyses of presence/absence relied on an assumption of roughly uniform sequencing depth across donors.

Comments on this clone: Its specificity is not known.

The specimen was PBMCs. The chain couples TRBV9 to TRBJ2-7; TRBD2 agrees at 8 bases. The receptor was isolated from a woman between 40 and 50 years old in good health and CMV-seronegative. The CDR3 coding sequence is TGTGCCAGCAGCGGCGGAGGGGCGGGGGGAAGCTACGAGCAGTACTTC. It specifies CASSGGGAGGSYEQYF.